These T cell receptor beta chains were read from a single sample in a study of glioma-infiltrating T cells after dendritic cell vaccination. Sequencing was performed with immunoSEQ multiplex PCR; in TCRdb, only in-frame clones are kept and a portion is missing. The profile shows 55,000 to 75,000 clones, roughly 80% of them singletons. This material consisted of blood, taken after dendritic cell vaccination. These receptors were obtained from a human donor with glioblastoma. Each CDR3 is given with its conserved first and last residue. A D gene is named only where the DNA matches it firmly. Clone size is shown for a subset of rows, as once, few, many or a class of expanded clone.

CDR3,DNA,size,J,V,D
CASSQVTGENYGYTF,TGCGCCAGCAGCCAGGTGACAGGGGAAAACTATGGCTACACCTTC,-,TRBJ1-2,TRBV4-1,TRBD1
CASSYSSALNTGELFF,TGTGCCAGCAGTTACTCGAGTGCACTCAACACCGGGGAGCTGTTTTTT,-,TRBJ2-2,TRBV6-5,-
CASSEALTGGNEQFF,TGTGCCAGCAGTGAAGCGTTAACAGGGGGTAATGAGCAGTTCTTC,-,TRBJ2-1,TRBV6-1,TRBD1
CASSFPGQGAYEQYF,TGTGCCAGTAGTTTTCCGGGACAGGGGGCTTACGAGCAGTACTTC,-,TRBJ2-7,TRBV19,TRBD1
CASRGRGRNTEAFF,TGTGCCAGCAGAGGCAGGGGTCGGAACACTGAAGCTTTCTTT,-,TRBJ1-1,TRBV6-6,-
CASSQVTGSAEAFF,TGTGCCAGCAGCCAGGTAACAGGGAGTGCTGAAGCTTTCTTT,medium-sized,TRBJ1-1,TRBV14,-
CASSAGLAGVYEQYF,TGTGCCAGCAGCGCGGGACTAGCGGGGGTATACGAGCAGTACTTC,-,TRBJ2-7,TRBV9,TRBD2
CASSLGTVNQPQHF,TGTGCCAGCAGCCTAGGGACAGTCAATCAGCCCCAGCATTTT,-,TRBJ1-5,TRBV7-9,TRBD1
CASSHDCTWTGKVDEQFF,TGTGCCAGCAGCCATGATTGCACATGGACAGGGAAGGTCGATGAGCAGTTCTTC,few,TRBJ2-1,TRBV11-3,TRBD1
CASSLAGRDTKETQYF,TGTGCCAGCAGCTTGGCCGGGAGGGACACAAAAGAGACCCAGTACTTC,-,TRBJ2-5,TRBV5-4,TRBD2
CASSLNWDSLGYGYTF,TGTGCCAGCAGCTTAAATTGGGACAGTCTAGGCTATGGCTACACCTTC,-,TRBJ1-2,TRBV7-9,TRBD1
CASSHGDRDRGEAFF,TGCGCCAGCAGCCACGGGGACAGGGACAGGGGTGAAGCTTTCTTT,once,TRBJ1-1,TRBV5-1,TRBD1
CASRGRGLNTEAFF,TGTGCCAGCAGAGGTAGGGGTTTGAACACTGAAGCTTTCTTT,-,TRBJ1-1,TRBV6-5,-
CAWSDGGGLYNEQFF,TGTGCCTGGAGTGATGGCGGGGGGCTCTACAATGAGCAGTTCTTC,-,TRBJ2-1,TRBV30,TRBD2
CASMDRGRRAYEQYF,TGTGCCAGCATGGACAGGGGCCGGCGGGCCTACGAGCAGTACTTC,-,TRBJ2-7,TRBV7-8,TRBD1
CASGFGQGGNYGYTF,TGTGCTAGTGGTTTCGGTCAGGGGGGTAACTATGGCTACACCTTC,-,TRBJ1-2,TRBV12-5,TRBD1
CASSALATVQETQYF,TGCGCCAGCAGCGCCCTAGCGACAGTCCAAGAGACCCAGTACTTC,-,TRBJ2-5,TRBV5-1,-
CASTGTGTEAFF,TGTGCCTCGACCGGGACAGGCACCGAAGCTTTCTTT,-,TRBJ1-1,TRBV30,TRBD1
CASHLRGGVPGGTDTQYF,TGTGCCAGCCACCTGCGGGGGGGCGTCCCCGGGGGGACAGATACGCAGTATTTT,-,TRBJ2-3,TRBV27,TRBD2
CASSQTSWGTDTQYF,TGTGCCAGCAGCCAAACTAGTTGGGGCACAGATACGCAGTATTTT,-,TRBJ2-3,TRBV4-2,-
CASSIVDRSNTDTQYF,TGTGCCAGTAGTATAGTCGACAGGTCCAACACAGATACGCAGTATTTT,-,TRBJ2-3,TRBV19,-
CASSEKRPPGDEQYF,TGTGCCAGCAGCGAGAAGCGGCCCCCCGGGGACGAGCAGTACTTC,-,TRBJ2-7,TRBV7-2,-
CASSQDELAGDNEQFF,TGCGCCAGCAGCCAAGATGAACTAGCGGGGGACAATGAGCAGTTCTTC,-,TRBJ2-1,TRBV4-3,TRBD2
CASSDRDRETSGNTIYF,TGTGCCAGCAGCGACCGGGACAGGGAGACCTCTGGAAACACCATATATTTT,-,TRBJ1-3,TRBV6-4,TRBD1
CASKGGGRFYGYTF,TGTGCCAGCAAAGGCGGGGGGCGGTTTTATGGCTACACCTTC,once,TRBJ1-2,TRBV27,-
CASSPGGTTRQETQYF,TGTGCCAGCTCACCAGGCGGCACTACTCGCCAAGAGACCCAGTACTTC,-,TRBJ2-5,TRBV18,-
CASRKTGGNYGYTF,TGTGCCAGCAGAAAGACAGGGGGGAACTATGGCTACACCTTC,-,TRBJ1-2,TRBV5-6,TRBD1
CASSVSGGANEQFF,TGTGCCAGCAGTGTATCCGGGGGTGCGAATGAGCAGTTCTTC,-,TRBJ2-1,TRBV9,-
CASSPGSYEQYF,TGCGCCAGCAGCCCCGGGTCCTACGAGCAGTACTTC,-,TRBJ2-7,TRBV5-1,-
CAWRLAGGSYEQYF,TGTGCCTGGAGATTAGCGGGGGGTTCCTACGAGCAGTACTTC,-,TRBJ2-7,TRBV30,TRBD2
CASSHERTSTDTQYF,TGTGCCAGCAGCCACGAAAGGACTAGCACAGATACGCAGTATTTT,-,TRBJ2-3,TRBV11-1,-
CASSLYTGELFF,TGTGCCAGCAGCCTTTACACCGGGGAGCTGTTTTTT,-,TRBJ2-2,TRBV9,-
CASSPPAAPRNEQYF,TGTGCCAGCTCACCACCGGCGGCCCCAAGGAACGAGCAGTACTTC,once,TRBJ2-7,TRBV18,-
CASSPSGYAINQPQHF,TGTGCCAGCAGTCCCTCCGGGTACGCGATCAATCAGCCCCAGCATTTT,-,TRBJ1-5,TRBV27,-
CASTRGGNTEAFF,TGTGCCAGCACCCGGGGGGGGAACACTGAAGCTTTCTTT,once,TRBJ1-1,TRBV6-5,-
CASSQPRAGVNTDTQYF,TGCGCCAGCAGCCAACCTCGAGCGGGGGTAAACACAGATACGCAGTATTTT,-,TRBJ2-3,TRBV4-1,TRBD2
CASSGTSGGGELFF,TGTGCCAGCTCCGGGACTAGCGGGGGCGGGGAGCTGTTTTTT,-,TRBJ2-2,TRBV9,TRBD2
CASSQDGGARGNSPLHF,TGCGCCAGCAGCCAAGATGGGGGGGCGAGGGGGAATTCACCCCTCCACTTT,-,TRBJ1-6,TRBV4-1,-
CASSLAGSEYGYTF,TGTGCCAGCAGCTTAGCAGGGTCGGAGTATGGCTACACCTTC,-,TRBJ1-2,TRBV11-3,-
CASSQGNRGQDSPLHF,TGCGCCAGCAGCCAAGGGAACAGGGGGCAGGATTCACCCCTCCACTTT,few,TRBJ1-6,TRBV4-3,TRBD1
CASSQDQGELTDTQYF,TGTGCCAGCAGCCAAGATCAGGGCGAACTCACAGATACGCAGTATTTT,-,TRBJ2-3,TRBV4-2,-
CASSLAGAYEQYF,TGTGCCAGCAGCTTAGCAGGGGCATACGAGCAGTACTTC,-,TRBJ2-7,TRBV7-9,-
CASSQEPSPGLYGYTF,TGTGCCAGCAGCCAAGAACCCTCCCCAGGCCTCTATGGCTACACCTTC,-,TRBJ1-2,TRBV14,-
CASSYSGGQYF,TGTGCCAGCAGTTACTCAGGCGGGCAGTACTTC,-,TRBJ2-7,TRBV6-5,-
CASSLAGQLNTEAFF,TGTGCCAGCAGCTTAGCGGGACAGTTGAACACTGAAGCTTTCTTT,few,TRBJ1-1,TRBV11-3,TRBD1
CAWSYGEGNEKLFF,TGTGCCTGGAGTTACGGGGAGGGTAATGAAAAACTGTTTTTT,-,TRBJ1-4,TRBV30,-
CASSERKGGEKVEQYF,TGTGCCAGCAGTGAAAGGAAAGGAGGGGAAAAGGTCGAGCAGTACTTC,-,TRBJ2-7,TRBV6-1,-
CASSYSGPRRGPQHF,TGTGCCAGCAGTTACTCGGGGCCCCGAAGGGGGCCCCAGCATTTT,-,TRBJ1-5,TRBV6-5,-
CASREGAGELFF,TGTGCCAGCAGGGAGGGGGCAGGGGAGCTGTTTTTT,-,TRBJ2-2,TRBV27,-
CAISDPDRGHEKLFF,TGTGCCATCAGTGACCCGGACAGGGGCCATGAAAAACTGTTTTTT,few,TRBJ1-4,TRBV10-3,TRBD1
CAWSPGLAGGGDTQYF,TGTGCCTGGAGTCCGGGACTAGCGGGGGGGGGAGATACGCAGTATTTT,-,TRBJ2-3,TRBV30,TRBD2
CASTLGTGDGYEQYF,TGTGCCAGCACCTTGGGGACAGGGGACGGGTACGAGCAGTACTTC,-,TRBJ2-7,TRBV28,TRBD1
CASSIEGRGGSDTQYF,TGTGCCAGTAGTATAGAAGGACGGGGGGGGTCAGATACGCAGTATTTT,-,TRBJ2-3,TRBV19,TRBD2
CASSYPGQGDYGYTF,TGTGCCAGCAGCTATCCGGGACAGGGTGACTATGGCTACACCTTC,-,TRBJ1-2,TRBV5-4,TRBD1